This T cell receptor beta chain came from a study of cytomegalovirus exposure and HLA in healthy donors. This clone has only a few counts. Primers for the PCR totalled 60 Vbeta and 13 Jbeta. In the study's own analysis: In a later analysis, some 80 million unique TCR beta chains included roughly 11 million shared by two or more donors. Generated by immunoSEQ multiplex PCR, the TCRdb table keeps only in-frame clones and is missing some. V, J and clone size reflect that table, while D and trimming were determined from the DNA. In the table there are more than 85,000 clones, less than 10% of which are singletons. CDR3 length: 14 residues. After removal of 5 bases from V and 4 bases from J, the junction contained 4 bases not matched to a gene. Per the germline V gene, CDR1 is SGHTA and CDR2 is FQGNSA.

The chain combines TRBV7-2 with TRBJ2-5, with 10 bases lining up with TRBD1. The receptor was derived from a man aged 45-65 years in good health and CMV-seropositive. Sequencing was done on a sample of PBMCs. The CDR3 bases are TGTGCCAGCAGCCCAAGGACAGGGGGAGAGACCCAGTACTTC. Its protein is CASSPRTGGETQYF.